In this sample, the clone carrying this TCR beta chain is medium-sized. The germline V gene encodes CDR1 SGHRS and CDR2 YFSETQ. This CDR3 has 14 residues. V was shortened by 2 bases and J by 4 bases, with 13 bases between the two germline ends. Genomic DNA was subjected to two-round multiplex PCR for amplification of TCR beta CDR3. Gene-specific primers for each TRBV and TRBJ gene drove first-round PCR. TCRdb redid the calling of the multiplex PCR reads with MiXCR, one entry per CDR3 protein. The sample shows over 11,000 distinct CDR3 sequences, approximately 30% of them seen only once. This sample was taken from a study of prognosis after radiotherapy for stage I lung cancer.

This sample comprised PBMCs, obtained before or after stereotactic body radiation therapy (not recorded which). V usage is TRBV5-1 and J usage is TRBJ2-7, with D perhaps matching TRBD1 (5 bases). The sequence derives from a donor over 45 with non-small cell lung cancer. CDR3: CASSLDSTTYEQYF. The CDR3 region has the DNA TGCGCCAGCAGCTTAGACAGCACCACGTACGAGCAGTACTTC.